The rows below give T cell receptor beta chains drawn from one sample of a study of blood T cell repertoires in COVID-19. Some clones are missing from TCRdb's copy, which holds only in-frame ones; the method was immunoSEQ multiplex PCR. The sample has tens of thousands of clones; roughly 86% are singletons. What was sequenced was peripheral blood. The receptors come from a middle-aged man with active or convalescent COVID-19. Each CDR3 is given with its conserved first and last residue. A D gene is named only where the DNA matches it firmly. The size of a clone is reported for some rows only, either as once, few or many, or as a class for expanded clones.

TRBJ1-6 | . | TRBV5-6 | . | TGTGCCAGCAGCTTGGGGGGGCTTCCTTCACCCCTCCACTTT | CASSLGGLPSPLHF
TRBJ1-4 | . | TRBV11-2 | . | TGTGCCAGCAGCTTAGGAGGGTTTGGAGAAAAACTGTTTTTT | CASSLGGFGEKLFF
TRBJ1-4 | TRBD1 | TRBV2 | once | TGTGCCAGCAAGTCACAGGGGGCAGCTAATGAAAAACTGTTTTTT | CASKSQGAANEKLFF
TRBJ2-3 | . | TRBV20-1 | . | TGCAGTGCTAGTCGGGCTAGCGCTAGCACAGATACGCAGTATTTT | CSASRASASTDTQYF
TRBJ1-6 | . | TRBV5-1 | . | TGCGCCAGCAGCCAATACAGCTCACCCCCGGGGTCCTATAATTCACCCCTCCACTTT | CASSQYSSPPGSYNSPLHF
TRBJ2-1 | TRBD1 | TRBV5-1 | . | TGCGCCAGCAGCTTGGGACAGGGGTTCAATGAGCAGTTCTTC | CASSLGQGFNEQFF
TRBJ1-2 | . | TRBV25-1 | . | TGTGCCAGCAGGGGACAAGGCTACACCTTC | CASRGQGYTF
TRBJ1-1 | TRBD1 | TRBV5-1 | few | TGCGCCAGCAGCGAGGGACAGGGGGTGGGATTTGGCACTGAAGCTTTCTTT | CASSEGQGVGFGTEAFF
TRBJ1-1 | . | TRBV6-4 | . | TGTGCCAGCAGTCCCCACGGTGACTTAGGCTTTGGAGCTTTCTTT | CASSPHGDLGFGAFF
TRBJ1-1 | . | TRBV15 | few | TGTGCCACCAGCAGAGAGAAAGGGGCCTATGAAGCTTTCTTT | CATSREKGAYEAFF
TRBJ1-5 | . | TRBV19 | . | TGTGCCAGTACCCCGGTGGGAGGGGATCAGCCCCAGCATTTT | CASTPVGGDQPQHF
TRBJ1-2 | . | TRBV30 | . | TGTGCCTGGAGTACTCCCGTTGGAGAATACACCTTC | CAWSTPVGEYTF
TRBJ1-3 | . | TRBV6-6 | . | TGTGCCTCCCGGGAGCAGAGCTCTGGAAACACCATATATTTT | CASREQSSGNTIYF
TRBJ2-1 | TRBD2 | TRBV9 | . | TGTGCCAGCAGCGAGGAGGTAGCGGGGGGCGACAATGAGCAGTTCTTC | CASSEEVAGGDNEQFF
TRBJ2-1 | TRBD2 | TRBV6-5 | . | TGTGCCAGCAGGCCGGTTCTAGCGGGGGGCGAGCAGTTCTTC | CASRPVLAGGEQFF
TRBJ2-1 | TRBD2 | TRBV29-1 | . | TGCAGTACCCGGGGGGGTAAGATTGAGCAGTTCTTC | CSTRGGKIEQFF
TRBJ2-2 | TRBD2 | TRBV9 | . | TGTGCCAGCAGCGTAGGAAGCGGGGGGATAACCGGGGAGCTGTTTTTT | CASSVGSGGITGELFF
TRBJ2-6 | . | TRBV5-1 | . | TGCGCCAGCAGCTTTACCGGGAACTCTGGGGCCAACGTCCTGACTTTC | CASSFTGNSGANVLTF
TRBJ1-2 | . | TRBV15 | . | TGTGCCACCAGCACCGGGGACTACTATGGCTACACCTTC | CATSTGDYYGYTF
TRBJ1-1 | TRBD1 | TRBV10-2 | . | TGCGCCAGCAGGAATGGGACAGGGGTTATGAACACTGAAGCTTTCTTT | CASRNGTGVMNTEAFF
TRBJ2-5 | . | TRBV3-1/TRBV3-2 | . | TGTGCCAGCACCTCAAGGGGGAGTGGCGGGGGTTCCTTGGGAGAGACCCAGTACTTC | CASTSRGSGGGSLGETQYF
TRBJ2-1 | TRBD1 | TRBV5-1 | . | TGCGCCAGCAGCTTAACAGGGGTACTTAGCCCATACAATGAGCAGTTCTTC | CASSLTGVLSPYNEQFF
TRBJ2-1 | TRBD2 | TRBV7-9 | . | TGTGCCAGCAGCTTAGGGACTAGGTGGTTCTTC | CASSLGTRWFF
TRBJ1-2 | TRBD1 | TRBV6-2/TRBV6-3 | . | TGTGCCAGCAGTGACAGGGACTCCTATGGCTACACCTTC | CASSDRDSYGYTF
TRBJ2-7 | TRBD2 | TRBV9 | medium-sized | TGTGCCAGCAGCAGATCGGGACTAGCGGGGGGGTCCTACGAGCAGTACTTC | CASSRSGLAGGSYEQYF
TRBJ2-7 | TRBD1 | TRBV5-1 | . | TGCGCCAGCAGCTTGCGGGACAGGGCGGAGCAGTACTTC | CASSLRDRAEQYF
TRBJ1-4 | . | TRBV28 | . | TGTGCCAGCAGCGCCACGGGAAGGGTTAATGAAAAACTGTTTTTT | CASSATGRVNEKLFF
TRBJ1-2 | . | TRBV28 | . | TGTGCCAGCAGCCTAGGACAGATAAAAAACTATGGCTACACCTTC | CASSLGQIKNYGYTF
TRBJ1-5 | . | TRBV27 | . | TGTGCCAGCACCCTTAGCAATCAGCCCCAGCATTTT | CASTLSNQPQHF
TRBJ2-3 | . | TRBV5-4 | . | TGTGCCAGCAGGACTGACCGCGCAGATACGCAGTATTTT | CASRTDRADTQYF
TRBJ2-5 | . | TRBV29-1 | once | TGCAGCGTTGTAGGGGGACACCAAGAGACCCAGTACTTC | CSVVGGHQETQYF
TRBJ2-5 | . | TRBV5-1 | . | TGCGCCAGCAGCTTGGCCAGTCAAGAGACCCAGTACTTC | CASSLASQETQYF
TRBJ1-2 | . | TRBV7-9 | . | TGTGCCAGCAGTATAGGCAGGGGCTATGGCTACACCTTC | CASSIGRGYGYTF
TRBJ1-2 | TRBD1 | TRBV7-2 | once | TGTGCCAGCAGCTTATCAAGGACAGGGAGGGGCTATGGCTACACCTTC | CASSLSRTGRGYGYTF
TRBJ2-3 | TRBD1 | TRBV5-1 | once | TGCGCCAGCAGCGTGGGACAGGCTCTAAGCACAGATACGCAGTATTTT | CASSVGQALSTDTQYF
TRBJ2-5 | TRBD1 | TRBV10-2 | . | TGCGCCAGCAGTGAGATACAGGGGGTTGGAGAGACCCAGTACTTC | CASSEIQGVGETQYF
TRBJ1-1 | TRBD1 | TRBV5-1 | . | TGCGCCAGCAGCTTGGAACAGGGGGGACCGAACACTGAAGCTTTCTTT | CASSLEQGGPNTEAFF
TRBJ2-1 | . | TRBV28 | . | TGTGCCAGCAGTTTAGGAGGGGCCCAGCTCAATGAGCAGTTCTTC | CASSLGGAQLNEQFF
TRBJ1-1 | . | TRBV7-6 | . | TGTGCCAGCAGCCTCCAATCTCGGACAGCTCTTAGTGAAGCTTTCTTT | CASSLQSRTALSEAFF
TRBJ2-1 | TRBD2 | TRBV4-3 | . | TGCGCCAGCAGCCAAGAAGCGGGATTCTCCTACAATGAGCAGTTCTTC | CASSQEAGFSYNEQFF
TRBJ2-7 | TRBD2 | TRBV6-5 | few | TGTGCCAGCAGTTTTAGCGGGGGGGAATACGAGCAGTACTTC | CASSFSGGEYEQYF
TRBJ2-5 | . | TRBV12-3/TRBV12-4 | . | TGTGCCAGCAGTTTACAGTACCGAGAGACCCAGTACTTC | CASSLQYRETQYF
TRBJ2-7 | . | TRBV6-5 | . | TGTGCCAGCAGTTACTCCGGGTCGCGATACGAGCAGTACTTC | CASSYSGSRYEQYF
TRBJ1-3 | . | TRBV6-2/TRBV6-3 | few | TGTGCCAGCAGTTCAGGCCTCTCTGGAAACACCATATATTTT | CASSSGLSGNTIYF
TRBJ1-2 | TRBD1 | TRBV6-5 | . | TGTGCCAGCAGTCCGACAGGGAACTATGGCTACACCTTC | CASSPTGNYGYTF
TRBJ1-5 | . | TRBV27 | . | TGTGCCAGCAGTTTAAGGCGGTGGGATCAGCCCCAGCATTTT | CASSLRRWDQPQHF
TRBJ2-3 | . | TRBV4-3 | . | TGCGCCAGCAGCCGTAGGGGGGGGCGGGGGCGCAAGTCTAGCACAGATACGCAGTATTTT | CASSRRGGRGRKSSTDTQYF
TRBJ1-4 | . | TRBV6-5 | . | TGTGCCAGCAGTTACGAGAGAGGGTTGGAAAAACTGTTTTTT | CASSYERGLEKLFF
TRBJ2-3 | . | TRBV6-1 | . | TGTGCCAGCAGTGAACGTGGGAGAGGGTCCTTCCGGAGCACAGATACGCAGTATTTT | CASSERGRGSFRSTDTQYF
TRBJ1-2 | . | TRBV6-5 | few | TGTGCCAGCAAAATAGGGAGCTATGGCTACACCTTC | CASKIGSYGYTF
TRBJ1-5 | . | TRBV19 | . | TGTGCCAGTAATGTGGGAAATACAGGGAATCAGCCCCAGCATTTT | CASNVGNTGNQPQHF
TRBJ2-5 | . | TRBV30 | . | TGTGCCTGGAGTGAGAGGACAGAGTACCAAGAGACCCAGTACTTC | CAWSERTEYQETQYF
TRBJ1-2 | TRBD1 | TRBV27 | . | TGTGCCAGCAGTTTAGACAGGGGGCTTGGCTACACCTTC | CASSLDRGLGYTF